In this sample, the clone carrying this T cell receptor (beta chain) turned up a few times. Its antigen is undetermined. This CDR3 spans 12 amino acids. The data derive from a study of beta chain features in type 1 diabetes. Study-wide results and caveats: A greater similarity of naive, central memory and Treg TCRB repertoires was seen among patients than among healthy donors.

Isolated RNA was reverse transcribed in full, so expressed TCRB transcripts were sequenced. Sequencing used immunoSEQ multiplex PCR; TCRdb keeps in-frame clones, though not all of them. Altogether about 620,000 clones are present, around a sixth being singletons, with the ten largest covering approximately 0.087%. The TCR was taken from a man between 18 and 35 years old in good health. Sequenced: naive CD4+ T cells from blood. The chain uses TRBV1 and TRBJ1-2. TRBV1 represents a pseudogene. CDR3 sequence reads: CTSSQDPMADHF. The CDR3 DNA follows: TGCACCAGCAGCCAAGATCCTATGGCGGATCACTTC.